This record looks at one TCR beta chain sequence and its context. The table came from immunoSEQ multiplex PCR; TCRdb's copy has only in-frame clones and leaves some out. This table holds some 350,000 clones, around 90% found once. This sample is drawn from a study of Ad26.COV2.S vaccination and SARS-CoV-2 variants. V lost 6 bases, J lost 10 bases, and 10 bases lay in between. Germline V gene lookup returns CDR1 LGHNT and CDR2 FRNRAP. This CDR3 has 11 amino acids. This sequence originates from a human donor who had recovered from COVID-19. The input for sequencing was peripheral blood, taken after recovery from COVID-19. The rearrangement links TRBV12-5 to TRBJ2-1; D is unresolved. The CDR3 loop is CASGRSTEQFF. Here the CDR3 DNA reads TGTGCTAGTGGACGATCAACGGAGCAGTTCTTC.